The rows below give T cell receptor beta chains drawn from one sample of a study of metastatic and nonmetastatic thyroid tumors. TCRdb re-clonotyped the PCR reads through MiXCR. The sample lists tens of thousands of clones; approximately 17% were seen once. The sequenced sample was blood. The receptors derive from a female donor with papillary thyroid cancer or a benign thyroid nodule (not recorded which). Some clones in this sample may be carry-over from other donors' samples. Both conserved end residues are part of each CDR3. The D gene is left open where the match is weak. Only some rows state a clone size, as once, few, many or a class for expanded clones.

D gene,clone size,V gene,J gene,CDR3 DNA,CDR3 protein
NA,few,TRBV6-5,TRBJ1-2,TGTGCCAGCAGTTATTACGACAGGCGACGAGATAGCTACACCTTC,CASSYYDRRRDSYTF
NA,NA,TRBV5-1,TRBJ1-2,TGCGCCAGCAGCTTAGGGGGAAGCCCTGGCTACACCTTC,CASSLGGSPGYTF
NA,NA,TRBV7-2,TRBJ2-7,TGTGCCAGCAGCTTAGCTAGCCGGGCAGGGCAAAACGAGCAGTACTTC,CASSLASRAGQNEQYF
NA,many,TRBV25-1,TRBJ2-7,TGTGCCAGCAGTGAATCGGGACCGGGAGAGCAGTACTTC,CASSESGPGEQYF
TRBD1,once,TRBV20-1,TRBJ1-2,TGCAGTGCTAGAGATCGGGTCAGGGGGGATCATGGCTACACCTTC,CSARDRVRGDHGYTF
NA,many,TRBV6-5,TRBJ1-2,TGTGCCAGCAGTTACCCAAAAACAGCAAATAACTATGGCTACACCTTC,CASSYPKTANNYGYTF
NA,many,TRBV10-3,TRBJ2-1,TGTGCCATCAGCCAGGACCCCAAGGGTGAGCAGTTCTTC,CAISQDPKGEQFF
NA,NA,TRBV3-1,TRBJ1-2,TGTGCCAGCAGCCTACATGGCGCGGAAGGCTACACCTTC,CASSLHGAEGYTF
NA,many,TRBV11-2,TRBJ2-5,TGTGCCAGCAGCTTACTAGTGCGGGCGGAGACCCAGTACTTC,CASSLLVRAETQYF
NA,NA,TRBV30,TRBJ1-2,TGTGCCTGGAGTGGCTCCCGGGGCTACACCTTC,CAWSGSRGYTF
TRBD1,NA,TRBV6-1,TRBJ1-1,TGTGCCAGGGACACAGGGGTTCGGCAAGAAGCTTTCTTT,CARDTGVRQEAFF
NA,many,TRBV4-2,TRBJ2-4,TGTGCCAGCAGCCAAGATCTAATGACTGTTCTAGACATTCAGTACTTC,CASSQDLMTVLDIQYF
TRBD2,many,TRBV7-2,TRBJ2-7,TGTGCCAGCAGCTCTAGCGGGACGACCTACGAGCAGTACTTC,CASSSSGTTYEQYF
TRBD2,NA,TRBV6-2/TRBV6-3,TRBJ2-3,TGTGCCAGCAGTTACATCGAAAAAGCGGGGACGAGGGATACGCAGTATTTT,CASSYIEKAGTRDTQYF
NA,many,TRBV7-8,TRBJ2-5,TGTGCCAGCAGCTTAGTGCTGGGTTTGGGGGAGACCCAGTACTTC,CASSLVLGLGETQYF
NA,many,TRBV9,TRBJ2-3,TGTGCCAGCAGCGTAGGAGCCGTCTCTAGCACAGATACGCAGTATTTT,CASSVGAVSSTDTQYF
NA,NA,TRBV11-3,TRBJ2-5,TGTGCCAGCAGCTCTTATGGAGAGACCCAGTACTTC,CASSSYGETQYF
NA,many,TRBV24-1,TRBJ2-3,TGTGCCACCAGTGATATTAGGGGAGGTGATACGCAGTATTTT,CATSDIRGGDTQYF
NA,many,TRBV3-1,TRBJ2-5,TGTGCCAGCAACCTGAACAGGGCTGGAGGGACCCAGTACTTC,CASNLNRAGGTQYF
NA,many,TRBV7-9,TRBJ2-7,TGTGCCAGCAGCTTGCAGGGTCACGGCTCCTACGAGCAGTACTTC,CASSLQGHGSYEQYF
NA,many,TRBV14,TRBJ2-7,TGTGCCAGCAGCCAAGGAGGTTACGAGCAGTACTTC,CASSQGGYEQYF
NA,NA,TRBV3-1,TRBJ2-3,TGTGCCAGCAGCCAAGGCGGCGGAAACCCAGATACGCAGTATTTT,CASSQGGGNPDTQYF
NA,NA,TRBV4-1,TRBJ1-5,TGCGCCAGCAGCCACCGAGAGGGGAATCAGCCCCAGCATTTT,CASSHREGNQPQHF
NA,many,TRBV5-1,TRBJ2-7,TGCGCCAGCAGCTGGGTCAACTCCTACGAGCAGTACTTC,CASSWVNSYEQYF
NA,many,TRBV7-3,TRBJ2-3,TGTGCCAGCAGCTCGGGACCATTGGGTGCGCAGTATTTT,CASSSGPLGAQYF
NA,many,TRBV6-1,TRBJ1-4,TGTGCCAGCAGCAGACAGTTTAATGAAAAACTGTTTTTT,CASSRQFNEKLFF
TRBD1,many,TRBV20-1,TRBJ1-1,TGCAGTGCTAAGCAGGGGGGCACTGAAGCTTTCTTT,CSAKQGGTEAFF
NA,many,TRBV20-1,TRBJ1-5,TGCAGTGCTAGAGGACGGGGGGCGTTGGGCAATCAGCCCCAGCATTTT,CSARGRGALGNQPQHF
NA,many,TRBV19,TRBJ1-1,TGTGCCAGTAGTGTGGGGGTGGGTACTGAAGCTTTCTTT,CASSVGVGTEAFF
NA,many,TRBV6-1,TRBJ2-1,TGTGCCAGCAGCCCGGACCCCGGCAAGCAGTTCTTC,CASSPDPGKQFF
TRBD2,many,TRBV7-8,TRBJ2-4,TGTGCCAGCAGCCCCCGGGGGGTAGCCAAAAACATTCAGTACTTC,CASSPRGVAKNIQYF
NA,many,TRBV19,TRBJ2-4,TGTGCCAGTAGTGATGCGGGGCCAAACATTCAGTACTTC,CASSDAGPNIQYF
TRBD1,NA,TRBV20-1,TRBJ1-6,TGCAGTGTTGGCCGCAGGGGGCCTCGTTCACCCCTCCACTTT,CSVGRRGPRSPLHF
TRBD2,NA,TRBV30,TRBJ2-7,TGTGCCTGGAGTGTAGAGCCTAGCGGAGAGCAGTACTTC,CAWSVEPSGEQYF
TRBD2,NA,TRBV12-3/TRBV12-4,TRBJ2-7,TGTGCCAGCACAGGGACTAGCGGGAGTGGCTACGAGCAGTACTTC,CASTGTSGSGYEQYF
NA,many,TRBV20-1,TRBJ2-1,TGCAGTGCCCCGGGACACTACTACAATGAGCAGTTCTTC,CSAPGHYYNEQFF
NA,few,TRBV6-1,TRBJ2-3,TGTGCCAGCAGGTCCGCGCGGGATATGCAGTATTTT,CASRSARDMQYF
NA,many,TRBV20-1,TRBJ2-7,TGCAGTGCTAGAGAGTCGCGGTCCTACGAGCAGTACTTC,CSARESRSYEQYF
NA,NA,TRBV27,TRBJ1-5,TGTGCCAGCAGTTGGACTGCAGCTGGTCAGCCCCAGCATTTT,CASSWTAAGQPQHF
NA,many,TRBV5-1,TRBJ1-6,TGCGCTAGCAGCTTGGACGGGGCCAATAATTCACCCCTCCACTTT,CASSLDGANNSPLHF
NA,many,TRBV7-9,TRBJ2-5,TGTGCCAGCAGCTCCCAAGGGACTGCTCCTCGGGGTGAGACCCAGTACTTC,CASSSQGTAPRGETQYF
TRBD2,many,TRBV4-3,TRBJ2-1,TGCGCCAGCAGCCCCAAAGCCCCGGGGGGACCCAACTACAATGAGCAGTTCTTC,CASSPKAPGGPNYNEQFF
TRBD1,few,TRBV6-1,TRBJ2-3,TGTGCCAGCCTGGACAGGGGTTTGACAGATACGCAGTATTTT,CASLDRGLTDTQYF
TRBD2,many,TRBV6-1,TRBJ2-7,TGTGCCAGCAGTGCGGGCCCCGCGGGGGTCAAGCAGTACTTC,CASSAGPAGVKQYF
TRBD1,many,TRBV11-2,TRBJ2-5,TGTGCCAGCAGAAAACCGGGACAGGGGATCCAAGAGACCCAGTACTTC,CASRKPGQGIQETQYF
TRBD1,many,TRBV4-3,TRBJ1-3,TGCGCCAGCAGCCAAGCCGGGACAGGCTCCTCTTCAGCAGGAAACACCATATATTTT,CASSQAGTGSSSAGNTIYF
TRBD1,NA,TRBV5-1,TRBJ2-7,TGCGCCAGCAGCTGGGGACAGGTAAACTACGAGCAGTACTTC,CASSWGQVNYEQYF
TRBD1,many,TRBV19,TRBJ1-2,TGTGCCAGTAGTGAGGGGACAGGGTATGGCTACACCTTC,CASSEGTGYGYTF
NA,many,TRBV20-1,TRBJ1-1,TGCAGTGCCTCTACGGGAATTTCCACTGAAGCTTTCTTT,CSASTGISTEAFF
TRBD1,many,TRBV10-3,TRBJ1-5,TGTGCCATCAGTGACCGGGACAGGGGTTCGGATCAGCCCCAGCATTTT,CAISDRDRGSDQPQHF
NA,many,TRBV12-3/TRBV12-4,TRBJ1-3,TGTGCCAGCAGCTCCGGGACCTCTCTTTGGAGGAGGTATTTT,CASSSGTSLWRRYF
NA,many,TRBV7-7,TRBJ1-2,TGTGCCAGCAGCGTCAGGGCCAACTATGGCTACACCTTC,CASSVRANYGYTF